Sequencing of this T cell receptor beta chain was carried out in a study of identical twins. Each CDR3 protein is one row after TCRdb ran MiXCR on the 5' RACE reads. The profile shows more than 350,000 distinct CDR3 sequences, approximately 9.1% of them singletons. V was trimmed by 0 bases and J by 5 bases, leaving 7 bases between them. CDR3 length: 13 residues. The germline V gene has CDR1 KGHDR and CDR2 SFDVKD. This clonotype came up a few times. The J gene is TRBJ2-7, the V gene TRBV24-1; D may be TRBD2 (5 bases). The clonotype originates from a woman aged 50 to 60 in good health. Sequenced material: naive T cells sorted from blood. The CDR3 region has the DNA TGTGCCACCAGTGATTTGGTCGGGGACGAGCAGTACTTC. It specifies CATSDLVGDEQYF.